This TCR beta chain stems from a study of blood T cell repertoires in COVID-19. The wider study: Sites across the United States, Italy and Spain contributed samples from acute and convalescent COVID-19. Sources were T cells, B-cell-depleted T cells, or PBMCs; the material itself was cDNA or gDNA.

Trimming took off 2 bases at V and 6 bases at J, with 10 bases between the two ends. The germline V gene has CDR1 MDHEN and CDR2 SYDVKM. The CDR3 is made up of 13 amino acids. Study processing details: Scientists estimated how many nucleated cells there were by amplifying reference gene primers. TCRdb's table, derived via immunoSEQ multiplex PCR, lists solely in-frame clones and lacks some. V and J calls and clone size are copied from that table; D and trimming were computed from the DNA. The sample lists 150,000 to 200,000 clones, 74% occurring once. The rearrangement joins TRBV28 to TRBJ1-2, with D uncertain. Sequences were obtained from peripheral blood. This sequence originates from a woman of 80 years or more with acute or convalescent COVID-19. The CDR3 DNA reads TGTGCCAGCAGTTTAGAGGGCGCGGATGGCTACACCTTC. Translation: CASSLEGADGYTF.